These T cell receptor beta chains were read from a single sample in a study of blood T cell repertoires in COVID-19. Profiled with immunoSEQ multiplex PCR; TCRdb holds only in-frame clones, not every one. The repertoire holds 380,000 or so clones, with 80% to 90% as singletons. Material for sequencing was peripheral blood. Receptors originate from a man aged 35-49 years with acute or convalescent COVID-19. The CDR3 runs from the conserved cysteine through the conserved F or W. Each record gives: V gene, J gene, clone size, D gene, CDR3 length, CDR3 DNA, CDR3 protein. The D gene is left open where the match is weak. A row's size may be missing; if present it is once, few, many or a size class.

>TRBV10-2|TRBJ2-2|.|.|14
TGCGCCAGCAGTGAGTCCACTTCCCCCGGGGAGCTGTTTTTT
CASSESTSPGELFF
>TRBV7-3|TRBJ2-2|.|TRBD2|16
TGTGCCAGCAGCTTAAAGCCTAGCGGGATAACCGGGGAGCTGTTTTTT
CASSLKPSGITGELFF
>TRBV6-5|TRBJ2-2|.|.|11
TGTGCCAGCAGTCTCACCGGGGAGCTGTTTTTT
CASSLTGELFF
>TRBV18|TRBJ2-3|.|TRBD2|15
TGTGCCAGCTCCCGGGGGACTAGCGTGCCAGATACGCAGTATTTT
CASSRGTSVPDTQYF
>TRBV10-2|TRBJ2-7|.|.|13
TGCGCCAGCAGGTTAGCTTCCTCCTACGAGCAGTACTTC
CASRLASSYEQYF
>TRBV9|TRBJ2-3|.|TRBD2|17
TGTGCCAGCAGCGTTGGGACTAGCGGGCATAGCACAGATACGCAGTATTTT
CASSVGTSGHSTDTQYF
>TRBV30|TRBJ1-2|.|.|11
TGTGCCTGGACAGGGTCCTATGGCTACACCTTC
CAWTGSYGYTF
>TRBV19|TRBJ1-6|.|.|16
TGTGCCAGTAGTATCGGAGGAAGGATCAGAGATTCACCCCTCCACTTT
CASSIGGRIRDSPLHF
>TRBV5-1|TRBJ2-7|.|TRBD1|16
TGCGCCAGCAGCCCGGGACAGGGGGCGACGTGGTACGAGCAGTACTTC
CASSPGQGATWYEQYF
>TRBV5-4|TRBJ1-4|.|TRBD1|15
TGTGCCAGCAGCCTAAGGGGACAGAATAATGAAAAACTGTTTTTT
CASSLRGQNNEKLFF
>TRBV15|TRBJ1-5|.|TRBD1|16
TGTGCCACCAGCAGCCGAGGACAGGGGGCTGGACAGCCCCAGCATTTT
CATSSRGQGAGQPQHF
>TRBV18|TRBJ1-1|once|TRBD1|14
TGTGCCAGCTCTCAATATGGACAGGGGACTGAAGCTTTCTTT
CASSQYGQGTEAFF
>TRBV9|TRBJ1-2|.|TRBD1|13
TGTGCCAGCGCAGTGACAGGGGGCTATGGCTACACCTTC
CASAVTGGYGYTF
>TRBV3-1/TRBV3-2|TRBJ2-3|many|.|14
TGTGCCAGCAGCCAAAACCCTAGCGTCAGTACGCAGTATTTT
CASSQNPSVSTQYF
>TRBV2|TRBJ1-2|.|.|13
TGTGCCAGCAGTGAATGGACAACCTATGGCTACACCTTC
CASSEWTTYGYTF
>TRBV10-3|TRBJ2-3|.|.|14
TGTGCCATCAGTGAGTCTCCAGTCACAGATACGCAGTATTTT
CAISESPVTDTQYF
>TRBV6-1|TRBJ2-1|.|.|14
TGTGCCAGCAGTGATGACGGAGCCTTGGGGGGGCAGTTCTTC
CASSDDGALGGQFF
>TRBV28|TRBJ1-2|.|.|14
TGTGCCAGCAAAGTCGGTAGTCTAGGCTATGGCTACACCTTC
CASKVGSLGYGYTF
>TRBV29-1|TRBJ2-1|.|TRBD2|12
TGCAGCGTTGAAGAGGCCGGACTAGCGGGGGTCTTC
CSVEEAGLAGVF
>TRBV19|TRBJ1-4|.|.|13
TGTGCCAGTAGTGAGGGGGATCGGGAAAAACTGTTTTTT
CASSEGDREKLFF
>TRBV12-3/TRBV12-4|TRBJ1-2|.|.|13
TGTGCCAGCAGTCCGACGGGTAACTATGGCTACACCTTC
CASSPTGNYGYTF
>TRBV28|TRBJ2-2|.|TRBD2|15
TGTGCCACCCGGGGTAGCGGGAGGGACACCGGGGAGCTGTTTTTT
CATRGSGRDTGELFF
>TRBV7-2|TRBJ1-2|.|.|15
TGTGCCAGCAGCTTAGTTGTCAGGGGAGAAGGCGGCTACACCTTC
CASSLVVRGEGGYTF
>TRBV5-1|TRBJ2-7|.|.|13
TGCGCCAGCAGCTTTGGGCCGAACATGGAGCAGTACTTC
CASSFGPNMEQYF
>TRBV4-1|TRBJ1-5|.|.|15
TGCGCCAGCAGGCAGGTCGTATATAGCAATCAGCCCCAGCATTTT
CASRQVVYSNQPQHF
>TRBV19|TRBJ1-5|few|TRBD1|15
TGTGCCAGTAGTATGAACAGGGGGGCAGGCCAGCCCCAGCATTTT
CASSMNRGAGQPQHF
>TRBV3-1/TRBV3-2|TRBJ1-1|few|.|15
TGTGCCAGCAGCCTTCAGTTAGACAAACGTGGTGAAGCTTTCTTT
CASSLQLDKRGEAFF
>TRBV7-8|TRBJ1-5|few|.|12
TGTGCCAGCAGCTTACTTAATCAGCCCCAGCATTTT
CASSLLNQPQHF
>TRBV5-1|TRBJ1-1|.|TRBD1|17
TGCGCCAGCAGCGCCGGGACAGGGGGAGATATGAACACTGAAGCTTTCTTT
CASSAGTGGDMNTEAFF
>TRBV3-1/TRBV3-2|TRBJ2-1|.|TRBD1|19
TGTGCCAGCAGCCAAACTTCGGGACAGGGCATGACGTTCTACAATGAGCAGTTCTTC
CASSQTSGQGMTFYNEQFF
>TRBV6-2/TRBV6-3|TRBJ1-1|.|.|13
TGTGCCAGCAGTTACAAGACAGAGCTTGAAGCTTTCTTT
CASSYKTELEAFF
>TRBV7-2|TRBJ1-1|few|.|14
TGTGCCAGCAGCTTGACAGATTTGGGCACTGAAGCTTTCTTT
CASSLTDLGTEAFF
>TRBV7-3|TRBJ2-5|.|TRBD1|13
TGTGCCAGCAGCCGCGGACAGGGCGAGACCCAGTACTTC
CASSRGQGETQYF
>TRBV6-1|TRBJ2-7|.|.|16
TGTGCCAGCAGTGGCGGGTCGGGGTCCCTTCCCTACGAGCAGTACTTC
CASSGGSGSLPYEQYF
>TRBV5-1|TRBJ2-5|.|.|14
TGCGCCAGCAGCTCAAATACAGCTCAAGAGACCCAGTACTTC
CASSSNTAQETQYF
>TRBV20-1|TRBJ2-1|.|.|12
TGCAGTGCTAGTTTAATGTCGAGCGAGCATTTCTTC
CSASLMSSEHFF
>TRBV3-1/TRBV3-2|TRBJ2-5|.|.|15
TGTGCCAGCAGCCAATCGGCGGCAACCCAAGAGACCCAGTACTTC
CASSQSAATQETQYF
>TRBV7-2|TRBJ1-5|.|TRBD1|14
TGTGCCAGCAGCCGTGGGACAGGCTTACAGCCCCAGCATTTT
CASSRGTGLQPQHF
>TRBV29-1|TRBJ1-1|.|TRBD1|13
TGCAGCGTTCGAACTACAGGGGCCACTGAAGCTTTCTTT
CSVRTTGATEAFF
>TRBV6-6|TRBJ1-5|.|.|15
TGTGCCAGCAGTTACGAGGAAGCGCGCAATCAGCCCCAGCATTTT
CASSYEEARNQPQHF
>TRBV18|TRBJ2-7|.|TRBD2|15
TGTGCCAGCTCACCTGCTAGCGGTACCTCCTACGAGCAGTACTTC
CASSPASGTSYEQYF
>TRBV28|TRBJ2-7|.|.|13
TGTGCCAGCAGACAGGGAACCAACTACGAGCAGTACTTC
CASRQGTNYEQYF
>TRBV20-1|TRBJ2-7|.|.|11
TGCAGTGCTAGCGGGACCTACGAGCAGTACTTC
CSASGTYEQYF
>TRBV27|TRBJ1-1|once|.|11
TGTGCCAGCCGGGAGAACACTGAAGCTTTCTTT
CASRENTEAFF
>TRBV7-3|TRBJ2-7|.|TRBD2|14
TGTGCCAGCAGCCCCGGGGGAGCGGGGGTCGAGCAGTACTTC
CASSPGGAGVEQYF
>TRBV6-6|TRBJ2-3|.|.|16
TGTGCCAGCAGTTTCCCGACAGGGCGGGGAACAGATACGCAGTATTTT
CASSFPTGRGTDTQYF
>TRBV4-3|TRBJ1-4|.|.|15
TGCGCCAGCAGCTACGACAGGCGAACTAATGAAAAACTGTTTTTT
CASSYDRRTNEKLFF
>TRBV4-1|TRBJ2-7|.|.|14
TGCGCCAGCAGCCAAGATCTGACAGGCTACGAGCAGTACTTC
CASSQDLTGYEQYF
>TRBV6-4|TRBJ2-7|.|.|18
TGTGCCAGCAGTGACACACAGTCGCAAGCGGGCCAAGCCTACGAGCAGTACTTC
CASSDTQSQAGQAYEQYF
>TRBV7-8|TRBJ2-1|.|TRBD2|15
TGTGCCAGCAGCTTCTTACTAGCGAACTACAATGAGCAGTTCTTC
CASSFLLANYNEQFF
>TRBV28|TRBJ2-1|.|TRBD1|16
TGTGCCAGCAGTTCCGACAGGGGACCCTCCTACAATGAGCAGTTCTTC
CASSSDRGPSYNEQFF
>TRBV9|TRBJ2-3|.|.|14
TGTGCCAGCAGCGTAGCCAGGGCCTCAGATACGCAGTATTTT
CASSVARASDTQYF